This passage covers 13 T cell receptor beta chains from one sample sequenced in a study of identical twins. TCRdb fed the 5' RACE reads into MiXCR, producing one record per CDR3 protein. The data show 200,000 to 300,000 distinct CDR3 sequences, more than 9.5% seen once. This sample also appeared in a second study, on yellow fever vaccine responses in identical twins.

What was sequenced was memory (CD45RO+) T cells sorted from blood. All receptors derive from a woman aged 18-29 years in good health.

The V and J genes are TRBV27 and TRBJ2-3; TRBD1 matches 7 bases. The CDR3 extends over 16 amino acids. V gave up 3 bases and J gave up 3 bases; unmatched junction bases: 9. Germline V gene sequence: CDR1 MNHEY, CDR2 SMNVEV (reference sequence). The CDR3 DNA follows: TGTGCCAGCAGTTTGGCCAGTAGCAGGGGGACAGATACGCAGTATTTT. It specifies CASSLASSRGTDTQYF.

This sequence joins TRBV30 and TRBJ1-4; D ambiguous. V was pared by 3 bases and J by 8 bases, with 7 bases between. The CDR3 covers 11 residues. The germline V gene encodes CDR1 GTSNPN and CDR2 SVGIG (reference sequence). As DNA, the CDR3 is TGTGCCTGGAGCGAGAGGGAAAAACTGTTTTTT. Its protein product is CAWSEREKLFF.

With respect to this clonotype: Mismatch with germline at one junction end may stem from a read error. The genes are TRBV6-5 and TRBJ2-1, with a possible D match to TRBD2 (5 bases). The CDR3 length is 15 residues. Germline V gene lookup returns CDR1 MNHEY and CDR2 SVGAGI. The CDR3 bases are TGTGCCAGCAGTTACTCGACTAACCCCAAATTCGGGAAGCTCTTC. This sequence encodes CASSYSTNPKFGKLF.

The V and J genes are TRBV27 and TRBJ2-7, with 8 positions matching TRBD1. CDR3 size: 14 residues. J was trimmed by 2 bases and V by 5 bases; bases with no gene match: 5. From germline, CDR1 is MNHEY and CDR2 SMNVEV (reference sequence). This chain's CDR3 is CASSIRTGTYEQYF. DNA for the CDR3: TGTGCCAGCAGTATCCGGACAGGGACCTACGAGCAGTACTTC.

The chain has TRBV20-1 and TRBJ2-7, with D maybe TRBD2 (7 bases). This CDR3 is built from 15 residues. Trimming shortened V by 2 bases and J by 2 bases, and 16 bases separated the two germline ends. Germline lookup yields CDR1 DFQATT and CDR2 SNEGSKA (reference sequence). The CDR3 nucleotides read TGCAGTGCTAGACCCCGGGGGGCAGGGGCCTACGAGCAGTACTTC. Translation gives CSARPRGAGAYEQYF.

This chain connects TRBV6-1 to TRBJ2-5; D might be TRBD1 or TRBD2, each matching 5 bases. Trimming shortened V by 5 bases and J by 5 bases, and 15 bases separated the two germline ends. The length of the CDR3 is 14 residues. From germline, CDR1 is MNHNS and CDR2 SASEGT. CDR3 coding DNA: TGTGCCAGCAGTCAAGTAGGGGAGCGGGAGACCCAGTACTTC. The encoded protein is CASSQVGERETQYF.

This clonotype was recorded at least ten times. J is TRBJ2-1 and V is TRBV10-3; 7 bases are shared with TRBD1. From germline, CDR1 is ENHRY and CDR2 SYGVKD. This CDR3 region has 12 residues. With V trimmed by 10 bases and J by 3 bases, 3 bases remained unmatched. CDR3 sequence reads: CATGDSYNEQFF. CDR3 bases: TGTGCCACCGGGGACAGCTACAATGAGCAGTTCTTC.

J is TRBJ2-1 and V is TRBV2, with TRBD2 as a possible D gene (6 bases). Trimming removed 6 bases from V and 6 bases from J, with 15 bases in between. The CDR3 consists of 14 residues. Germline CDR1 is SNHLY and CDR2 is FYNNEI. CDR3: CASSGTRFINEQFF. The CDR3 nucleotides read TGTGCCAGCAGCGGGACTCGGTTTATCAATGAGCAGTTCTTC.

This clonotype was detected only a few times. The V gene is TRBV11-2, the J gene TRBJ2-1; D is perhaps TRBD2 (6 bases). Between the trimmed V and J ends, which lost 1 base and 15 bases, there was a span of 13 bases. There are 12 residues in the CDR3. Germline CDR1 reads SGHAT; CDR2 reads FQNNGV. In DNA, the CDR3 is TGTGCCAGCAGCTTAGTTGCTAGCGACCCGTTCTTC. Its translation is CASSLVASDPFF. The full variable domain, rest sourced from reference TRBV11-2 and TRBJ2-1, is EAGVAQSPRYKIIEKRQSVAFWCNPISGHATLYWYQQILGQGPKLLIQFQNNGVVDDSQLPKDRFSAERLKGVDSTLKIQPAKLEDSAVYLCASSLVASDPFFGPGTRLTVL.

The rearrangement links TRBV4-1 to TRBJ2-7, with 10 bases aligning to TRBD1. Germline V CDR1 and CDR2: MGHRA, YSYEKL. After removal of 3 bases from V and 3 bases from J, the junction contained 5 bases not matched to a gene. The CDR3 is made up of 15 amino acids. CDR3 DNA: TGCGCCAGCAGCCAGGTGGACAGGGGGATCTACGAGCAGTACTTC. It yields the protein CASSQVDRGIYEQYF.

This clonotype occurred many times. V and J are TRBV20-1 and TRBJ2-5, with TRBD2 matching 12 bases. Germline-derived CDR1 and CDR2 are DFQATT and SNEGSKA (reference sequence). Trimming cost V 0 bases and J 5 bases; bases outside gene matches: 4. The CDR3 covers 15 residues. CDR3 sequence reads: CSARDRLAGGETQYF. The DNA for the CDR3 is TGCAGTGCTAGAGATCGGCTAGCGGGAGGGGAGACCCAGTACTTC.

In this sample, this clonotype turned up many times. J is TRBJ2-7 and V is TRBV4-3; either TRBD1 or TRBD2 may supply D (5 bases each). The V end lost 1 base, the J end lost 7 bases, and 29 bases lay between the germline ends. Per the germline V gene, CDR1 is LGHNA and CDR2 is YSLEER. CDR3 length: 19 amino acids. CDR3 nucleotide sequence: TGCGCCAGCAGCCAAGGGGGAAGTGGGGGTCTCGGCTACCACGGAGAGCAGTACTTC. Residues: CASSQGGSGGLGYHGEQYF.

The rearrangement links TRBV6-2 or TRBV6-3 to TRBJ2-2; 11 bases are a match to TRBD2. The CDR3 runs 18 residues. Germline assignment: CDR1 MNHEY and CDR2 SVGEGT. V lost 7 bases, J lost 3 bases, and 13 bases stayed unmatched. The DNA of the CDR3 is TGTGCCAGCATGTACGAGCTAGCGGGGGGAAGTGACACCGGGGAGCTGTTTTTT. It encodes CASMYELAGGSDTGELFF.